The 27 T cell receptor beta chains below all came from one sample that was sequenced in a study of tumor-infiltrating lymphocytes in primary liver carcinoma. The study co-extracted DNA and RNA from roughly 20-30 mg of unsorted bulk tissue. Reverse transcription of approximately 520 ng total RNA with a constant-region primer produced TCR beta cDNA. Sequencing libraries for TCR beta derived from three nested multiplex PCR rounds that used slightly modified ARM-PCR. It was with TRBV1-TRBV30 forward primers and a C-beta reverse primer that the first two PCR rounds were run, at 10 to 11 cycles each. TCRdb re-called the multiplex PCR reads with MiXCR, one entry per CDR3 protein. The table includes 95,000 to 150,000 distinct CDR3 sequences, nearly 70% detected once. Material for sequencing was tumor-adjacent normal liver tissue. All receptors come from a woman aged 55-70 years with primary liver carcinoma and hepatitis B virus infection.

With regard to this clonotype: The junction departs from the called germline gene at one end, perhaps through a read error. This chain connects TRBV12-3 or TRBV12-4 to TRBJ2-7; D tentatively fits TRBD1 or TRBD2 (5 bases each). This CDR3 has 14 residues. The CDR3, as DNA: TGTGTCAGCAATCGGCAGGGAGCTTTGTACGAGCAGTACTTC. Residues: CVSNRQGALYEQYF.

The V gene is TRBV5-4, the J gene TRBJ2-7; D possibly corresponds to TRBD1 (6 bases). In germline, CDR1 is SGHNT, CDR2 YYREEE (reference sequence). The CDR3 is 15 amino acids. V was clipped by 4 bases and J by 1 base, with 15 bases between them. The CDR3 is CASSGNRDNSYEQYF. Here the CDR3 DNA reads TGTGCCAGCAGCGGGAACCGGGACAATTCCTACGAGCAGTACTTC.

Regarding this clonotype: A much bigger clone sits one base away, suggesting this may be a read error. The J gene is TRBJ2-3, the V gene TRBV28, with D unclear. This CDR3 comprises 12 residues. The germline V gene encodes CDR1 MDHEN and CDR2 SYDVKM. Deletions cut 5 bases from V and 11 bases from J, with 14 bases between. CDR3 protein: CASSVRGYRQYF. For the CDR3, the DNA is TGTGCCAGCAGTGTCCGTGGTTATAGGCAGTATTTT.

This clonotype was counted only a few times. This may stem from a read error, because a much larger clone lies one nucleotide away. The chain carries TRBV6-2 or TRBV6-3 and TRBJ2-3; no reliable D call. V lost 5 bases, J lost 5 bases, and 17 bases lay in between. Germline CDR1 MNHEY, CDR2 SVGEGT. The CDR3 contains 15 residues. CDR3 nucleotides: TGTGCCAGCAGTGCGGCAGGTATCCCAATAGATACGCAGTATTTT. Its translation: CASSAAGIPIDTQYF.

As to this clonotype: The junction shows a germline mismatch at one end, possibly a read error. CDR3 nucleotide sequence: TGCAGCGGCCTAGGACTTACTCGTGAACCGGCTAGCACAGATATGCAGTATTTT. This translates into CSGLGLTREPASTDMQYF. The chain couples TRBV29-1 to TRBJ2-3; a weak D match, TRBD2 (5 bases). CDR1 and CDR2 from the germline V gene are SQVTM and ANQGSEA. The CDR3 extends over 18 amino acids.

The chain couples TRBV2 to TRBJ2-3; TRBD2 aligns across 8 bases. The CDR3 sequence is 15 residues long. J was trimmed by 0 bases and V by 5 bases; bases with no gene match: 4. Germline V gives CDR1 SNHLY, CDR2 FYNNEI. In DNA form, the CDR3 reads TGTGCCAGCAGTATGACGGGAGGGAGCACAGATACGCAGTATTTT. Protein sequence: CASSMTGGSTDTQYF.

About this clonotype: The junction does not match germline at one end; this may be a read error. The rearrangement links TRBV11-2 to TRBJ1-5; D gene uncertain. The germline CDR1 and CDR2 sequences are SGHAT and FQNNGV. The CDR3 extends over 13 amino acids. The CDR3 DNA reads as TGTGCCAGCAGCCCAGAGTGGGGTCAGCTCCAGCATTTT. It yields the protein CASSPEWGQLQHF.

CDR3 sequence reads: CASSVPPEAQFF. CDR3 DNA: TGTGCCAGCAGCGTGCCCCCGGAAGCGCAGTTCTTC. The rearrangement links TRBV9 to TRBJ2-1, with D unresolved. V lost 2 bases to trimming and J lost 12 bases, with 12 bases between them. This CDR3 contains 12 residues. Germline-derived CDR1 and CDR2 are SGDLS and YYNGEE.

About this clonotype itself: The junction departs from germline at one end; a sequencing error may be responsible. The chain couples TRBV12-3 or TRBV12-4 to TRBJ2-1; D possibly corresponds to TRBD2 (5 bases). This CDR3 comprises 15 residues. DNA of the CDR3: TGTGCCAGCGGTTTCGGTGGAGGCCGGTCTAATGAGCAGTTCTTC. This translates into CASGFGGGRSNEQFF.

The chain carries TRBV11-2 and TRBJ2-1; no firm D call. This CDR3 has 16 residues. Germline CDR1 SGHAT, CDR2 FQNNGV. Trimming stripped 4 bases from V and 13 bases from J, with 26 bases between. The CDR3 DNA reads TGTGCCAGCAGCTCGTCAGGTGGGAAGGCTTACGGTGAACAGTTCTTC. Amino acid sequence: CASSSSGGKAYGEQFF.

The chain is built from TRBV11-2 and TRBJ1-1; D perhaps matches TRBD1 (6 bases). Trimming stripped 6 bases from V and 1 base from J, with 18 bases between. The CDR3 is 16 residues long. Germline V gives CDR1 SGHAT, CDR2 FQNNGV. CDR3 nucleotide sequence: TGTGCCAGCAGTTCCTTAACCGGGGGCTGGAACACTGAAGCTTTCTTT. It yields the protein CASSSLTGGWNTEAFF.

Comments on this clonotype: No conserved phenylalanine or tryptophan is present at the end of the CDR3, so a read error is the likely explanation. The chain recombines TRBV19 with TRBJ1-5; 7 nucleotides line up with TRBD1. V lost 5 bases and J lost 3; bases outside the gene matches: 10. Germline CDR1 and CDR2: LNHDA and SQIVND (reference sequence). The CDR3 sequence is 16 residues long. CDR3: CASSSFPGTVNQPQHL. CDR3 nucleotide sequence: TGTGCCAGTAGTTCATTCCCCGGGACAGTCAATCAGCCCCAGCATCTT.

Comment on this clonotype: Lacking the conserved final phenylalanine or tryptophan, this CDR3 likely reflects a read error. The limits of the CDR3 on the DNA are not certain, so only TCRdb's listed CDR3 is given. The chain is built from TRBV11-2 and TRBJ2-7. The CDR3 sequence runs 15 residues, both termini included. Germline CDR1 reads SGHAT; CDR2 reads FQNNGV. CDR3 sequence: CTSSFNRGTSYEPYL.

About this clonotype: Mismatch with germline at one junction end may stem from a read error. This chain joins TRBV14 and TRBJ2-7; 11 positions agree with TRBD1. Germline V gene sequence: CDR1 SGHDN, CDR2 FVKESK. The CDR3 length is 14 residues. CDR3 in amino acids: CASSQGTGGYEQYF. As DNA, the CDR3 is TGTGCAAGCAGCCAGGGGACAGGGGGCTACGAGCAGTACTTC.

Regarding this clonotype: Given the absence of the conserved phenylalanine or tryptophan at the CDR3 end, a read error is likely. The DNA is omitted, as the CDR3 cannot be located on it reliably, and the CDR3 follows TCRdb's listing. The V and J genes are TRBV11-2 and TRBJ1-6; TRBD1 is taken as the D call from the table, unchecked against the DNA. CDR1 is SGHAT, CDR2 FQNNGV, per germline. The CDR3 has 15 amino acids, counting both end residues. CDR3 sequence reads: CASSLDWTGESPPHL.

To note about this clonotype: The conserved closing phenylalanine or tryptophan is absent in this CDR3, likely reflecting a read error. The DNA is omitted, as the CDR3 cannot be located on it reliably, and the CDR3 follows TCRdb's listing. This rearrangement joins TRBV30 to TRBJ1-1. The CDR3 is 11 residues long, counting both termini. Per germline, CDR1 GTSNPN and CDR2 SVGIG (reference sequence). The chain's CDR3 is CAWSINREVFL.

A note on this clonotype: One junction end does not reproduce the germline sequence, and a read error may be involved. The chain has TRBV11-3 and TRBJ2-1, with 15 bases lining up with TRBD2. The CDR3 runs 19 residues. Germline V gene lookup returns CDR1 SGHNT and CDR2 YENEEA. CDR3 sequence reads: CANSDGQGGLAGGFSEQFF. CDR3 DNA: TGTGCCAACAGCGACGGACAGGGGGGACTAGCGGGAGGATTCAGTGAGCAGTTCTTC.

Comments on this clonotype: The junction differs from germline at one of its ends, possibly a read error. The CDR3 is CASNQAQGRGTDTQYF. In DNA, the CDR3 is TGTGCCAGCAACCAAGCCCAAGGGAGGGGCACAGATACGCAGTATTTT. The chain combines TRBV4-2 with TRBJ2-3; 7 bases match TRBD2. This CDR3 comprises 16 residues. Germline CDR1 is LGHNA and CDR2 is YNFKEQ.

Remarks on this clonotype: A much bigger clone sits one base away, suggesting this may be a read error. The CDR3 does not end in the conserved phenylalanine or tryptophan, so this is likely a read error. The chain joins TRBV7-9 to TRBJ1-2, with 9 nucleotides matching TRBD1. The CDR3 contains 15 residues. The junction had 6 bases not matched to a gene; V was cut back by 5 bases and J by 2 bases. Germline lookup yields CDR1 SEHNR and CDR2 FQNEAQ (reference sequence). The CDR3 DNA is TGTGCCAGCAGCCCGGGACAGGGCCTGAACTATGGCTACACCATC. The encoded protein is CASSPGQGLNYGYTI.

In its sample, this clonotype was seen many times. CDR3 nucleotide sequence: TGTGCCAGCAGCCAAGATTTGGAGGGGTTTGAGCAGTTCTTC. It yields the protein CASSQDLEGFEQFF. The V gene is TRBV4-2, the J gene TRBJ2-1; the D gene is possibly TRBD2 (6 bases). Germline CDR1 and CDR2: LGHNA and YNFKEQ. The CDR3 is 14 amino acids. V lost 0 bases, J lost 9 bases, and 12 bases lay in between.

As concerns this clonotype: A much bigger clone sits one base away, suggesting this may be a read error. The chain combines TRBV28 with TRBJ2-7; D unresolved. Germline loops: CDR1 MDHEN, CDR2 SYDVKM. V shed 7 bases and J shed 2 bases, with 9 bases lying between them. The CDR3 contains 12 residues. CDR3 DNA sequence: TGTGCCAGCAATTTGACAACCTACGAGCAGTACTTC. Translated, it gives CASNLTTYEQYF.

On this clonotype itself: A read error may explain this, as a much larger clone is one base away. This chain connects TRBV30 to TRBJ2-1; 10 positions match TRBD2. Germline CDR1 reads GTSNPN; CDR2 reads SVGIG (reference sequence). The length of the CDR3 is 16 residues. The trim removed 4 bases at V and 6 bases at J, leaving 12 bases unmatched. The CDR3: CAWTGHGTSACNEQFF. CDR3 nucleotide sequence: TGTGCCTGGACCGGCCACGGGACTAGCGCCTGCAATGAGCAGTTCTTC.

The CDR3 DNA is TGTGCCAGCAGCTTCGATGGGGTGCCCGCACGAGATACGCAGTATTTT. This encodes CASSFDGVPARDTQYF. This chain connects TRBV11-2 to TRBJ2-3; D uncertain. This CDR3 is built from 16 residues. The V gene lost 3 bases and the J gene lost 5 bases, with 18 bases spanning the gap. The germline CDR1 and CDR2 sequences are SGHAT and FQNNGV.

This clonotype is medium-sized in the sample. The V gene is TRBV11-3, the J gene TRBJ2-1; the match to TRBD2 covers 9 bases. Germline CDR1 reads SGHNT; CDR2 reads YENEEA. V lost 10 bases, J lost 4 bases, and 11 bases stayed unmatched. The CDR3 is made up of 15 amino acids. CDR3 protein: CATTIGTSSYNEQFF. In nucleotides, the CDR3 is TGTGCCACTACCATCGGGACTAGCAGTTACAATGAGCAGTTCTTC.

About this clonotype itself: Compared with germline, one end of the junction differs, possibly owing to a read error. This chain connects TRBV6-2 or TRBV6-3 to TRBJ2-7, with D maybe TRBD2 (5 bases). Germline CDR1 reads MNHEY; CDR2 reads SVGEGT. The CDR3 consists of 16 residues. CDR3 DNA: TGTGCCAGCAGTTACGGTCCTGCGGGCAGCTCCTACGAGCAGCACTTC. Its protein product is CASSYGPAGSSYEQHF.

Worth noting for this clonotype: At one end the junction does not follow the germline gene, possibly because of a read error. This chain links TRBV6-1 with TRBJ2-1; D unclear. CDR1 is MNHNS, CDR2 SASEGT, per germline. This CDR3 is 16 amino acids long. CDR3 in DNA: TGTGCCAGTAGTGAAAGGGCAAACTACTCCTACAATGAGCAGTTCTTC. It encodes CASSERANYSYNEQFF.

Notes on this clonotype: Germline is not matched at one junction end, which may reflect a read error. V gene TRBV5-5 combines with J gene TRBJ1-5; no clear D. Germline V gives CDR1 SGHKS, CDR2 YYEKEE (reference sequence). The CDR3 totals 17 residues. The CDR3 coding sequence is TGTGCCAGCAGCTTGGGCAAGGCGGCGCGGAGCAATCGGCCCCAGCATTTT. It yields the protein CASSLGKAARSNRPQHF.